Below, 10 T cell receptor beta chains from the same sample are listed, as sequenced in a study of T-cell reconstitution after alpha-beta-depleted transplantation in children (dated by TCRdb to 2016 to 2018). The library was made by PCR. The instrument given in TCRdb is Illumina HiSeq 2500. TCR libraries were prepared with molecular barcoding, using unique molecular identifiers to normalize TCRbeta repertoire quantification. TCRdb passed the public sequencing reads through fastp at Q25 and MiXCR, retaining productive beta sequences. Rows with one shared CDR3 protein collapse into an entry with the most common genes and DNA. In all, the sample holds 250,000 to 300,000 distinct CDR3 sequences, and 10% of those were seen once. The ten largest clones add up to 7.5% of the sample. The sample's treatment or condition, from its label and the paper: allogeneic hematopoietic cell transplantation with graft depleted of TCRalphabeta T cells and CD19 B cells.

The material was PBMCs, obtained before TCRalphabeta/CD19-depleted stem cell transplant. Receptors were obtained from a boy younger than two with acute myeloid leukemia, due to receive a stem cell transplant.

At least ten counts were recorded for this clonotype. The rearrangement joins TRBV30 to TRBJ2-2; 7 nucleotides align to TRBD2. The V gene's germline CDR1 is GTSNPN and CDR2 SVGIG (reference sequence). The V segment lost 1 base and the J segment 1 base; nucleotides outside the gene matches: 0. This CDR3 spans 14 amino acids. The CDR3 spells CAWSAGGNTGELFF. CDR3 nucleotide sequence: TGTGCCTGGAGTGCGGGGGGGAACACCGGGGAGCTGTTTTTT.

This clonotype was seen only a few times. The chain employs TRBV21-1 and TRBJ2-1; the tabulated D call, TRBD2, remains unverified against the DNA. TRBV21-1 is termed a pseudogene. CDR3 length: 16 amino acids. The CDR3 spells CASSNEGLAGDNEQFF. In nucleotides, the CDR3 is TGTGCCAGCAGCAACGAAGGATTAGCGGGAGACAATGAGCAGTTCTTC.

This clonotype was detected a few times. This chain connects TRBV3-1 to TRBJ2-1, with D maybe TRBD2 (5 bases). The CDR3 spans 16 residues. Trimming took 0 bases from V and 5 from J, leaving 14 bases between them. Germline CDR1 reads LGHDT; CDR2 reads YNNKEL (reference sequence). CDR3 coding DNA: TGTGCCAGCAGCCAAGAGGAAGGACTCGTGGACAATGAGCAGTTCTTC. It is translated as CASSQEEGLVDNEQFF.

This clonotype has at least ten counts. The V and J genes are TRBV10-2 and TRBJ2-5; TRBD2 matches at 7 bases. Germline-derived CDR1 and CDR2 are WSHSY and SAAADI. Trimming at V came to 3 bases and at J to 3 bases, leaving 7 bases not matched to a gene. The CDR3 covers 15 residues. Here the CDR3 reads CASSDWGGVEETQYF. Here the CDR3 DNA reads TGCGCCAGCAGTGATTGGGGGGGGGTCGAAGAGACCCAGTACTTC.

This clonotype was detected many times. The CDR3 bases are TGTGCCAGCAGTTTCCTAGGACTAGCGGGAGGGCTTTCGATCTACAATGAGCAGTTCTTC. Amino acid sequence: CASSFLGLAGGLSIYNEQFF. V gene TRBV28 combines with J gene TRBJ2-1; 15 bases are a match to TRBD2. Germline CDR1 and CDR2: MDHEN and SYDVKM. Trimming removed 3 bases from V and 3 bases from J; junction bases left unmatched: 12. This CDR3 has 20 amino acids.

This clonotype was detected ten times or more. V is TRBV18 and J is TRBJ1-2; 8 nucleotides agree with TRBD1. Germline assignment: CDR1 KGHSH and CDR2 LQKENI. With 1 base clipped from V and 7 bases from J, the junction kept 2 bases outside the gene matches. This CDR3 spans 13 amino acids. As DNA, the CDR3 is TGTGCCAGCTCACCACGACAGGGGTCTGGCTACACCTTC. Protein sequence: CASSPRQGSGYTF.

The sample holds many counts of this clonotype. The rearrangement uses TRBV10-2 and TRBJ2-1; D not certain. Trimming pared 4 bases from V and 6 bases from J, leaving 7 bases between. This CDR3 contains 12 residues. Germline V lookup: CDR1 WSHSY, CDR2 SAAADI. The CDR3 nucleotides are TGCGCCAGCAGTGCAGCTTTCAATGAGCAGTTCTTC. Residues: CASSAAFNEQFF.

This clonotype appeared a few times. The chain joins TRBV29-1 to TRBJ2-1; D gene uncertain. The CDR3 is 13 residues long. Germline V gene sequence: CDR1 SQVTM, CDR2 ANQGSEA. V lost 4 bases and J lost 4, with 11 bases in between. Written as DNA, the CDR3 is TGCAGCGTTGCTGCACTCCATTACAATGAGCAGTTCTTC. It codes for CSVAALHYNEQFF.

Concerning this clonotype itself: It may be a read error: a sequence one base away is much more abundant. The V and J genes are TRBV7-9 and TRBJ1-1; D ambiguous. Trimming stripped 2 bases from V and 5 bases from J, with 18 bases between. The CDR3 is 16 residues long. CDR1 and CDR2 from the germline V gene are SEHNR and FQNEAQ (reference sequence). The CDR3 is CASSLISSWVRTEAFF. CDR3 nucleotide sequence: TGTGCCAGCAGCTTAATCTCCTCTTGGGTAAGAACTGAAGCTTTCTTT.

This clonotype was observed many times. The genes are TRBV12-3 or TRBV12-4 and TRBJ1-1, with D unresolved. The CDR3 covers 12 residues. Trimming left V 4 bases short and J 8 bases short, with 11 bases between. CDR3 bases: TGTGCCAGCAGTTCAGAGAGAGTCGAAGCTTTCTTT. The encoded protein is CASSSERVEAFF.